This T cell receptor beta chain was retrieved from a study of blood T cells in healthy people across ages. Caucasian, healthy and from Russia, the donors were aged between 6 and 90. As regards this clonotype: Its antigen is currently unknown.

The CDR3 covers 17 residues. Germline assignment: CDR1 LGHDT and CDR2 YNNKEL (reference sequence). Between the trimmed V and J ends, which lost 0 bases and 2 bases, there was a span of 14 bases. Study conclusions and caveats: Naive T cell percentage showed a strong correlation with the diversity of TCR beta. Researchers said unsorted PBMCs prevented a conclusive naive versus antigen-experienced comparison. Long-lived donors exceeded aged donors in naive CD4+ cells and diversity.

Alongside a J-beta primer mix, a sample-barcoded 5' primer served in a second PCR lasting roughly 7 to 11 cycles. One entry per CDR3 protein results from TCRdb running MiXCR on the 5' RACE reads. The top ten clones hold 10% to 15% of a sample with 700,000 to 850,000 distinct CDR3 sequences, about 36% of them seen once. Sequencing input: blood. V is TRBV3-1 and J is TRBJ2-1; D is perhaps TRBD2 (6 bases). This sequence originates from a man between 18 and 29 years old in good health. The CDR3 DNA reads TGTGCCAGCAGCCAAGATGTTGGTAGCGGCACCTACAATGAGCAGTTCTTC. Its protein is CASSQDVGSGTYNEQFF.